This T cell receptor (beta chain) is from a study of cytomegalovirus exposure and HLA in healthy donors. It was with 60 Vbeta and 13 Jbeta primers that the PCR ran. Repertoires were generated with immunoSEQ multiplex PCR, while TCRdb's copy carries only in-frame clones and drops some. This table lists about 78,000 clones. Study observations and caveats: Most likely, a cluster of highly shared sequence variants arose as a sequencing artifact.

With 6 bases removed from V and 8 bases from J, the gap between germline ends came to 10 bases. Per the germline V gene, CDR1 is SNHLY and CDR2 is FYNNEI. The CDR3 runs 11 residues. Concerning this clone itself: Antigen unknown.

This receptor was taken from a female donor in good health and CMV-seropositive. Sequencing was done on a sample of PBMCs. The chain employs TRBV2 and TRBJ1-1; no firm D call. CDR3 region: CASRREGEAFF. The DNA for the CDR3 is TGTGCCAGCAGGAGGGAGGGAGAAGCTTTCTTT.